This T cell receptor beta chain was sequenced during a study of T cell changes during pregnancy in multiple sclerosis. Germline V CDR1 and CDR2: ENHRY, SYGVKD. Trimming left V 2 bases short and J 3 bases short, with 20 bases between. This CDR3 has 17 residues. Repertoires were generated with immunoSEQ multiplex PCR, while TCRdb's copy carries only in-frame clones and drops some. Of tens of thousands of clones detected, about nine tenths appear once; the ten largest clones hold approximately 11%. The receptor was isolated from a female donor with multiple sclerosis, enrolled in a pregnancy study. This material consisted of CD8+ T cells from peripheral blood mononuclear cells, taken before pregnancy. The rearrangement joins TRBV10-3 to TRBJ2-7; weak D call: TRBD2 (6 bases). CDR3 sequence reads: CAISEPDAGLLNYEQYF. The CDR3 DNA follows: TGTGCCATCAGTGAGCCGGACGCGGGACTCCTGAACTACGAGCAGTACTTC.